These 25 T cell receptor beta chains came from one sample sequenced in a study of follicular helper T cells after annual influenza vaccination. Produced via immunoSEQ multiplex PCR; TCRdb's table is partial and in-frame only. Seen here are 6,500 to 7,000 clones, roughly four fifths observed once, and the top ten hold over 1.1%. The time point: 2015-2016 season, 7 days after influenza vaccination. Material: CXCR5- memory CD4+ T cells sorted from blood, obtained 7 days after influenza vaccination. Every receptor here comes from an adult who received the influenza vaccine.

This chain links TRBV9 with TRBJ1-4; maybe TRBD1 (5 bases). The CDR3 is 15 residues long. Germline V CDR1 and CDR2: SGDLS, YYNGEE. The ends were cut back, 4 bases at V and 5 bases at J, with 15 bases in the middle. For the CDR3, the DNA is TGTGCCAGCAGCCCCCGAGGTGGGACGAATGAAAAACTGTTTTTT. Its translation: CASSPRGGTNEKLFF.

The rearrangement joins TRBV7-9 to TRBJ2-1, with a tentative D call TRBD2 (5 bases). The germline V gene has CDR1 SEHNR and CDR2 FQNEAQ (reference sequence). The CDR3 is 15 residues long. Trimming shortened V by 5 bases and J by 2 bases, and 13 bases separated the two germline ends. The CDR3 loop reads CASSLGLLAYNEQFF. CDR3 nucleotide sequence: TGTGCCAGCAGCCTTGGACTCTTGGCCTACAATGAGCAGTTCTTC.

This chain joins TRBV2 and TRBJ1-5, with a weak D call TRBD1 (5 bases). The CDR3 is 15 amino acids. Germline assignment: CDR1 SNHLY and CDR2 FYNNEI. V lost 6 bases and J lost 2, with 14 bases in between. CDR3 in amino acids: CASSNQGLGNQPQHF. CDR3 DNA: TGTGCCAGCAGCAACCAGGGATTGGGCAATCAGCCCCAGCATTTT.

CDR3 amino acids: CASSVVSGSIDTQYF. CDR3 bases: TGTGCCAGCAGCGTAGTCAGCGGGTCAATAGATACGCAGTATTTT. This sequence joins TRBV9 and TRBJ2-3; possible D gene TRBD2, 6 bases. Trimming took off 0 bases at V and 5 bases at J, with 13 bases between the two ends. The CDR3 runs to 15 residues. Looked up from germline, CDR1 is SGDLS and CDR2 is YYNGEE.

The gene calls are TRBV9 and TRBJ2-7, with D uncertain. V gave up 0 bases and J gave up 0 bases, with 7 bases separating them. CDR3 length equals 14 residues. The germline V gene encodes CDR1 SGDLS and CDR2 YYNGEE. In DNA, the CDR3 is TGTGCCAGCAGCGTAGGGCAGAGCTCCTACGAGCAGTACTTC. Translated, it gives CASSVGQSSYEQYF.

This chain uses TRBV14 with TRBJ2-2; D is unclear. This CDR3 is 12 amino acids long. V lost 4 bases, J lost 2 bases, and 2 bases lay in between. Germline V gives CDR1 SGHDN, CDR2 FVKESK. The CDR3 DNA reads TGTGCCAGCAGCCTCAACACCGGGGAGCTGTTTTTT. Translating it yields CASSLNTGELFF.

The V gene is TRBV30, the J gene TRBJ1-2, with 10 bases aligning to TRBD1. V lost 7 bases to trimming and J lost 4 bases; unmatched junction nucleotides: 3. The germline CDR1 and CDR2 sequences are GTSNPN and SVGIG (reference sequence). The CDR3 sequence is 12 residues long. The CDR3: CAYRTGGYGYTF. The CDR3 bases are TGTGCCTACCGGACAGGGGGCTATGGCTACACCTTC.

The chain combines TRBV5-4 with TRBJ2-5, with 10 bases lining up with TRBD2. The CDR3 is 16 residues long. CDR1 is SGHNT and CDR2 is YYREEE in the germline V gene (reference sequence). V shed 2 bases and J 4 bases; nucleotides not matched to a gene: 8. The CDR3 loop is CASSLVAGGRGETQYF. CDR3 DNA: TGTGCCAGCAGCTTAGTAGCGGGGGGCCGGGGAGAGACCCAGTACTTC.

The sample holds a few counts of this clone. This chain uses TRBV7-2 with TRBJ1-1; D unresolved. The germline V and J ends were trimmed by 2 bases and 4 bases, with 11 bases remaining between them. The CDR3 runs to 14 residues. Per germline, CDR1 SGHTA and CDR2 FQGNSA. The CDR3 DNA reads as TGTGCCAGCAGCTTAATAACTGTGAGCACTGAAGCTTTCTTT. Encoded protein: CASSLITVSTEAFF.

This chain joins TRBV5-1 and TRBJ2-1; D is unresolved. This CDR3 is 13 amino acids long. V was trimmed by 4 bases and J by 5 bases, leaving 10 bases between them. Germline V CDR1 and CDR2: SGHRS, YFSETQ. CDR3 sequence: CASSKDGDNEQFF. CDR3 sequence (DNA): TGCGCCAGCAGCAAGGACGGAGACAATGAGCAGTTCTTC. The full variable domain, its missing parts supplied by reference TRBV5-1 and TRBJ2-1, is KAGVTQTPRYLIKTRGQQVTLSCSPISGHRSVSWYQQTPGQGLQFLFEYFSETQRNKGNFPGRFSGRQFSNSRSEMNVSTLELGDSALYLCASSKDGDNEQFFGPGTRLTVL.

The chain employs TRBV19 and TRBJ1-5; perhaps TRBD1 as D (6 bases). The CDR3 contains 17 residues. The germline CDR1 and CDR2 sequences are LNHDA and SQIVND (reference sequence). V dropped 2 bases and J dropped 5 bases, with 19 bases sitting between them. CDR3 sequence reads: CASSISGRGIPDQPQHF. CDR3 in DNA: TGTGCCAGTAGTATATCAGGGAGGGGGATCCCCGATCAGCCCCAGCATTTT.

The CDR3 DNA is TGTGCCAGCAACTTGGACGGTGTAGGTAATCAGCCCCAGCATTTT. This encodes CASNLDGVGNQPQHF. The V and J genes are TRBV2 and TRBJ1-5; no reliable D call. CDR3 length: 15 amino acids. V lost 7 bases and J 4 bases, leaving 17 bases between the germline ends. The germline V gene encodes CDR1 SNHLY and CDR2 FYNNEI.

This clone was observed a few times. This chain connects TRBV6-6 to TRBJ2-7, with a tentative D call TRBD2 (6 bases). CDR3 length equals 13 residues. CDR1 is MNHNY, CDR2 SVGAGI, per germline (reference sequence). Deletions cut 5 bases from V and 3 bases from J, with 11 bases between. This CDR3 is CASSLPGVYEQYF. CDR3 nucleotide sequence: TGTGCCAGCAGTCTCCCGGGGGTCTACGAGCAGTACTTC.

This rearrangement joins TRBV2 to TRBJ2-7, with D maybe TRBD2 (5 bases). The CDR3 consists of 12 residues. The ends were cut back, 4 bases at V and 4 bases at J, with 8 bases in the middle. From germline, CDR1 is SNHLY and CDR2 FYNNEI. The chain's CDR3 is CASSVGAYEQYF. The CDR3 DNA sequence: TGTGCCAGCAGTGTGGGAGCATACGAGCAGTACTTC. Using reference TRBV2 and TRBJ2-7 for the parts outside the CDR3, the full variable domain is EPEVTQTPSHQVTQMGQEVILRCVPISNHLYFYWYRQILGQKVEFLVSFYNNEISEKSEIFDDQFSVERPDGSNFTLKIRSTKLEDSAMYFCASSVGAYEQYFGPGTRLTVT.

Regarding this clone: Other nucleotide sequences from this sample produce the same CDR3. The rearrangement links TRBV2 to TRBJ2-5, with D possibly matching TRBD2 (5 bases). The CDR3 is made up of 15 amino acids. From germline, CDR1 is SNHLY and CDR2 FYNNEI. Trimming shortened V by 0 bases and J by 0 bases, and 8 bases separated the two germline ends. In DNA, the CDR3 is TGTGCCAGCAGTGAAGCAGAGCGGTACCAAGAGACCCAGTACTTC. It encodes CASSEAERYQETQYF.

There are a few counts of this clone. CDR3 amino acids: CASSLGTGPYEQYF. The CDR3 coding sequence is TGTGCCAGCAGCTTAGGAACAGGCCCCTACGAGCAGTACTTC. The V gene is TRBV7-6, the J gene TRBJ2-7, with D possibly TRBD1 on 5 matching bases. The V gene's germline CDR1 is SGHVS and CDR2 FNYEAQ. The CDR3 has 14 residues. V shed 1 base and J shed 2 bases, with 9 bases lying between them.

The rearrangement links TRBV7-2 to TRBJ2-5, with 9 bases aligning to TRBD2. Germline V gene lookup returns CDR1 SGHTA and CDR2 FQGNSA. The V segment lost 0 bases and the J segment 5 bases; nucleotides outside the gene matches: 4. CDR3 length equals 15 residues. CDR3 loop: CASSLARGGLETQYF. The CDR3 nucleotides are TGTGCCAGCAGCTTAGCGCGGGGGGGCCTTGAGACCCAGTACTTC.

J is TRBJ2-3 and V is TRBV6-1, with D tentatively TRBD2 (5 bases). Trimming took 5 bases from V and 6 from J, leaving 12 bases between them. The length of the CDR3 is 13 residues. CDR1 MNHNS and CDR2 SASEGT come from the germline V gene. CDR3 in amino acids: CASSLAPRDTQYF. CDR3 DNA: TGTGCCAGCAGTTTAGCGCCGCGGGATACGCAGTATTTT.

This CDR3 is CASSQTGLGGNTIYF. The CDR3 coding sequence is TGTGCCAGCAGCCAAACAGGTTTGGGTGGAAACACCATATATTTT. The chain has TRBV4-2 and TRBJ1-3; possibly TRBD1 for D (5 bases). The CDR3 is 15 amino acids. Germline V gene data show CDR1 as LGHNA and CDR2 as YNFKEQ. The ends were cut back, 2 bases at V and 3 bases at J, with 11 bases in the middle.

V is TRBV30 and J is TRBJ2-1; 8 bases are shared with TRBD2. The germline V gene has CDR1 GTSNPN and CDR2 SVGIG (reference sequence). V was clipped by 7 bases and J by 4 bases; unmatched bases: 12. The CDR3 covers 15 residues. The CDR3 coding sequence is TGTGCCTCGGGCGAGGGTAGCGGGGAATACAATGAGCAGTTCTTC. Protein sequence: CASGEGSGEYNEQFF.

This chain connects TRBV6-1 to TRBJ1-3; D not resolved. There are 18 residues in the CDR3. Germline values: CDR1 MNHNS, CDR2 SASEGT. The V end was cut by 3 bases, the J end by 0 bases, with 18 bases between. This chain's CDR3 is CASSDGRTSRLSGNTIYF. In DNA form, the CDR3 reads TGTGCCAGCAGTGACGGAAGGACTAGCAGGCTCTCTGGAAACACCATATATTTT.

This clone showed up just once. The chain's CDR3 is CASTAGTYNEQFF. The CDR3 region has the DNA TGCGCCAGCACCGCCGGGACTTACAATGAGCAGTTCTTC. The V gene is TRBV10-2, the J gene TRBJ2-1, with TRBD2 as a possible D gene (6 bases). Per germline, CDR1 WSHSY and CDR2 SAAADI. The CDR3 sequence is 13 residues long. V was shortened by 7 bases and J by 4 bases, with 11 bases between the two germline ends.

CDR3 residues: CASSFGTDTQYF. The CDR3 DNA reads TGTGCCAGCAGCTTCGGCACAGATACGCAGTATTTT. J is TRBJ2-3 and V is TRBV7-2; D remains ambiguous. V lost 3 bases and J 1 base, leaving 2 bases between the germline ends. The V gene's germline CDR1 is SGHTA and CDR2 FQGNSA. This CDR3 has 12 amino acids.

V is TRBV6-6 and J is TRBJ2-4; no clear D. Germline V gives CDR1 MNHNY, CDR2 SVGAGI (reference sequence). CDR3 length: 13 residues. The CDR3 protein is CAATTPNGNIQYF. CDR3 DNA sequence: TGTGCGGCCACTACGCCTAATGGAAACATTCAGTACTTC.

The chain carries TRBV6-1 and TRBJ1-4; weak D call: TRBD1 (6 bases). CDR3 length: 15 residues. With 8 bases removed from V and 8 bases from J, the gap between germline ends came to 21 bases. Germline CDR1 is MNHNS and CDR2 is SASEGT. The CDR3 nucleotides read TGTGCCAGCGTGCCTCCACAGGGCGGACAGGAAAAACTGTTTTTT. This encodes CASVPPQGGQEKLFF.